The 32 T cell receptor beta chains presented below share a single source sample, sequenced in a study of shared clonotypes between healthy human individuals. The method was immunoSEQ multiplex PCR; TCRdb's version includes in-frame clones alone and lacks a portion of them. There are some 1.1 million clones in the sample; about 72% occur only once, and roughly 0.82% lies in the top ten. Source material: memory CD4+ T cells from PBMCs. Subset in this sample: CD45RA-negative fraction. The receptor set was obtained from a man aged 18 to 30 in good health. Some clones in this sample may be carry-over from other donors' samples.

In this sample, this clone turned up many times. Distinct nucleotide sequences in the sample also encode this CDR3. CDR3 sequence (DNA): TGTGCCAGCAGCTCCCCCCTATTAGCGAACACCATATATTTT. Translating gives CASSSPLLANTIYF. The V gene is TRBV11-2, the J gene TRBJ1-3, with D unclear. The V end lost 4 bases, the J end lost 7 bases, and 14 bases lay between the germline ends. The CDR3 is 14 amino acids. CDR1 is SGHAT and CDR2 is FQNNGV in the germline V gene.

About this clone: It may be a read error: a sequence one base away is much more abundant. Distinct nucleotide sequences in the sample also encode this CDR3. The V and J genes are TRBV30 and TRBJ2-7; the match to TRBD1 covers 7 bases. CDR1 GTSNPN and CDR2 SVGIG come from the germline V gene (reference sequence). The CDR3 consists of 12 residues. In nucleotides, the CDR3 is TGTGCCTTCCACCGGGACAGCTACGAGCAATACTTC. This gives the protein CAFHRDSYEQYF.

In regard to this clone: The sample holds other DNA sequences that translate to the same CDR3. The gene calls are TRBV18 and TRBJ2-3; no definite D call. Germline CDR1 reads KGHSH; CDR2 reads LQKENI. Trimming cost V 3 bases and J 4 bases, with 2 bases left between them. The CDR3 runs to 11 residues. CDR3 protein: CASSPSDTQYF. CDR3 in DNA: TGTGCCAGCTCACCGTCAGATACGCAGTATTTT.

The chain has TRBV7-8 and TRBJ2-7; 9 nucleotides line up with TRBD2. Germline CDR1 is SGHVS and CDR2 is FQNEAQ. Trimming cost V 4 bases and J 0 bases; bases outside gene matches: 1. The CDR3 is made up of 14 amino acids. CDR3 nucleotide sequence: TGTGCCAGCAGCTATAGCGGGAGCTCCTACGAGCAGTACTTC. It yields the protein CASSYSGSSYEQYF. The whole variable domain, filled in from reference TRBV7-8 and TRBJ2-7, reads GAGVSQSPRYKVAKRGQDVALRCDPISGHVSLFWYQQALGQGPEFLTYFQNEAQLDKSGLPSDRFFAERPEGSVSTLKIQRTQQEDSAVYLCASSYSGSSYEQYFGPGTRLTVT.

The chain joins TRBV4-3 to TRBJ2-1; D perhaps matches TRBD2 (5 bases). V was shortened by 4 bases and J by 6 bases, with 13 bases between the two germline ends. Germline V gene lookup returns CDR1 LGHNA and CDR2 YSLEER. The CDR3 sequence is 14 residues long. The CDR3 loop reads CASSLEGLGNEQFF. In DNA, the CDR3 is TGCGCCAGCAGCCTCGAGGGTTTGGGCAATGAGCAGTTCTTC.

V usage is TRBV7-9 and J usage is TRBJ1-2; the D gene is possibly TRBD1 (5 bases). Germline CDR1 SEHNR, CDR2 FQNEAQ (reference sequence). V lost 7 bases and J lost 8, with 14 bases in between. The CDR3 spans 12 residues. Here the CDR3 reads CASTQGANGYTF. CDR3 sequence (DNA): TGTGCCAGCACCCAAGGGGCAAACGGCTACACCTTC.

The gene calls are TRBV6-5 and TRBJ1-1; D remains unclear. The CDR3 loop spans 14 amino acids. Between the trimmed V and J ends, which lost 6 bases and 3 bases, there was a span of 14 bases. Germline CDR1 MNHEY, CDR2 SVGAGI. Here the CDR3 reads CASRLAIPDTEAFF. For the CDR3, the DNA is TGTGCCAGCAGACTGGCCATACCGGACACTGAAGCTTTCTTT.

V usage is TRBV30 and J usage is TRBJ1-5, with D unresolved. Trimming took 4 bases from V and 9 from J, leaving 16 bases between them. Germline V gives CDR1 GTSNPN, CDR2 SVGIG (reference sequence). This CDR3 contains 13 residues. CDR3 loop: CAWTVDAYGPQHF. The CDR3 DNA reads TGTGCCTGGACCGTTGACGCCTATGGGCCCCAGCATTTT.

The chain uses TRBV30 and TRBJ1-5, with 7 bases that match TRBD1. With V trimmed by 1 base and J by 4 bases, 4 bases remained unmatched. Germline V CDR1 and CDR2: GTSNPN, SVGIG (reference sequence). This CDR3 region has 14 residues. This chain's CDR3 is CAWSGTGENQPQHF. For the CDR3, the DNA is TGTGCCTGGAGTGGAACAGGGGAGAATCAGCCCCAGCATTTT. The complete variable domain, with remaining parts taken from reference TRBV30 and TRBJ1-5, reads SQTIHQWPATLVQPVGSPLSLECTVEGTSNPNLYWYRQAAGRGLQLLFYSVGIGQISSEVPQNLSASRPQDRQFILSSKKLLLSDSGFYLCAWSGTGENQPQHFGDGTRLSIL.

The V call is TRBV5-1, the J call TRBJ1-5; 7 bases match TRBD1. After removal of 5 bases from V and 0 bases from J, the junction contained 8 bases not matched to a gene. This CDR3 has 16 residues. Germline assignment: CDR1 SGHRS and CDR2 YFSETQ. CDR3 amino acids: CASRSGTEPSNQPQHF. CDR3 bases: TGCGCCAGCAGGTCGGGGACAGAACCTAGCAATCAGCCCCAGCATTTT.

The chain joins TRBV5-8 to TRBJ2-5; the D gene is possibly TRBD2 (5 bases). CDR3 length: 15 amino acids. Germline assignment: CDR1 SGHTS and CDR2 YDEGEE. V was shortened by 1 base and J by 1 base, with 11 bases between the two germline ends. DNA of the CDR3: TGTGCCAGCAGCTTGACGGGAACTCCCCAAGAGACCCAGTACTTC. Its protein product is CASSLTGTPQETQYF.

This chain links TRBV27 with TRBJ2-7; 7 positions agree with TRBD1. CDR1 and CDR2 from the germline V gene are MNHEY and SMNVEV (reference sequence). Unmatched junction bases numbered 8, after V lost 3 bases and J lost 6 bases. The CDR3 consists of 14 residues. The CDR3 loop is CASSFLGTVIEQYF. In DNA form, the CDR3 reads TGTGCCAGCAGTTTCCTCGGGACAGTAATCGAGCAGTACTTC.

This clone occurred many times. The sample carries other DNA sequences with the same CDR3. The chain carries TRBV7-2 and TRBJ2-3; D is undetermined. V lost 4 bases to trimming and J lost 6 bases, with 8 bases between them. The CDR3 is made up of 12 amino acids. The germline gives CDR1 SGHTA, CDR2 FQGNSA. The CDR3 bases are TGTGCCAGCAGCTCCCCCTGGGATACGCAGTATTTT. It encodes CASSSPWDTQYF. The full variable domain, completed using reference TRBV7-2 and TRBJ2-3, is GAGVSQSPSNKVTEKGKDVELRCDPISGHTALYWYRQSLGQGLEFLIYFQGNSAPDKSGLPSDRFSAERTGGSVSTLTIQRTQQEDSAVYLCASSSPWDTQYFGPGTRLTVL.

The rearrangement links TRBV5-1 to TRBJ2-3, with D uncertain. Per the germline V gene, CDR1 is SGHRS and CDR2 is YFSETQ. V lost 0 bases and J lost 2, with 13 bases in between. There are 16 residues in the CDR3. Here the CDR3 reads CASSLAARRTTDTQYF. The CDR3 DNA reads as TGCGCCAGCAGCTTGGCCGCTCGGCGAACCACAGATACGCAGTATTTT. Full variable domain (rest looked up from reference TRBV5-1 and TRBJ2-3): KAGVTQTPRYLIKTRGQQVTLSCSPISGHRSVSWYQQTPGQGLQFLFEYFSETQRNKGNFPGRFSGRQFSNSRSEMNVSTLELGDSALYLCASSLAARRTTDTQYFGPGTRLTVL.

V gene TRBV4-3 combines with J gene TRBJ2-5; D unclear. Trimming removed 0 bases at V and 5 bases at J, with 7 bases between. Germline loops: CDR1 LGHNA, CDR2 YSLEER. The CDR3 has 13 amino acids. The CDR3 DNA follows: TGCGCCAGCAGCCAAGATTACCTGGAGACCCAGTACTTC. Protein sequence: CASSQDYLETQYF.

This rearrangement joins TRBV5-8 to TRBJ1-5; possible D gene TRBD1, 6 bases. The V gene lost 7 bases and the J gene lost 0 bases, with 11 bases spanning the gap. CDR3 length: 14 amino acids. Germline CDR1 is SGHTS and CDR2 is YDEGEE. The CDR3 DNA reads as TGTGCCAGCGGGAAGACAGGTAGCAATCAGCCCCAGCATTTT. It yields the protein CASGKTGSNQPQHF.

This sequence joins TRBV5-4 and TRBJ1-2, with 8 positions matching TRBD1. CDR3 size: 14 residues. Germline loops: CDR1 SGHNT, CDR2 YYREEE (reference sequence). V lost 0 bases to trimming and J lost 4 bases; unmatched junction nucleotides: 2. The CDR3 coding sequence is TGTGCCAGCAGCTTGGAACAGGGGGGCTATGGCTACACCTTC. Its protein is CASSLEQGGYGYTF.

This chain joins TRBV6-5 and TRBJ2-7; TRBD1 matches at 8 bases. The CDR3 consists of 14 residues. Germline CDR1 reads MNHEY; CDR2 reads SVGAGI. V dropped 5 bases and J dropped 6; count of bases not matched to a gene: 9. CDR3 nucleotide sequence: TGTGCCAGCAGTCGTAGACAGGGGCTCGCCGAGCAGTACTTC. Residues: CASSRRQGLAEQYF.

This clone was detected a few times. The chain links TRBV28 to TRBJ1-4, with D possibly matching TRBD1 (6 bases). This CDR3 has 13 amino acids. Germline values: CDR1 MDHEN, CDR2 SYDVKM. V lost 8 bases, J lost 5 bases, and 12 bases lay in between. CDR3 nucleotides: TGTGCCAGCGGGGGCAGACGGAATGAAAAACTGTTTTTT. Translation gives CASGGRRNEKLFF.

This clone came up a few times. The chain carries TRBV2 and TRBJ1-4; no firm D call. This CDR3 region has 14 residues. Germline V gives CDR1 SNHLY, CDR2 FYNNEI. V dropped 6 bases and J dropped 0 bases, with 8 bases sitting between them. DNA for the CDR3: TGTGCCAGCAGCGCAGTTGCAACTAATGAAAAACTGTTTTTT. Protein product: CASSAVATNEKLFF.

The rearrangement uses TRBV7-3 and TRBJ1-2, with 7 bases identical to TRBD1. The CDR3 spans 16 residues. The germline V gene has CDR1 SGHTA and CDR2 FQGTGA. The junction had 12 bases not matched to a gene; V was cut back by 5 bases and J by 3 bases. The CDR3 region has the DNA TGTGCCAGCAGCCCCGCAGGGGGAGGCAGAGACTATGGCTACACCTTC. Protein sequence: CASSPAGGGRDYGYTF.

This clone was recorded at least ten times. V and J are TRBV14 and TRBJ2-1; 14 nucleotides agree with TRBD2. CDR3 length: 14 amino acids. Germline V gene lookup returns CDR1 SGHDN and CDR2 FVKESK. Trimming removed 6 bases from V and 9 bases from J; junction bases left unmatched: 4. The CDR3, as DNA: TGTGCCAGCAGGCCGACTAGCGGGAGGGGTGAGCAGTTCTTC. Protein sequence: CASRPTSGRGEQFF.

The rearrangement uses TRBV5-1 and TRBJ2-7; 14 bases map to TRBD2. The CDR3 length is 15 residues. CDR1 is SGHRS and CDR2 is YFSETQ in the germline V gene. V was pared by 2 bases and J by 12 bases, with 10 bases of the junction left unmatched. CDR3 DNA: TGCGCCAGCAGCTTTACCGGGACTAGCGGGGGACCGGGGTACTTC. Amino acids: CASSFTGTSGGPGYF.

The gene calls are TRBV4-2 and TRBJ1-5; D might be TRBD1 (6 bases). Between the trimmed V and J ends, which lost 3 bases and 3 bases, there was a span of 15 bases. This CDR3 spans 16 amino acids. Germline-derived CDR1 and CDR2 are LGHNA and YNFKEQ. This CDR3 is CASSHKQGLNNQPQHF. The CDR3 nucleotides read TGTGCCAGCAGCCACAAACAGGGTCTGAACAATCAGCCCCAGCATTTT.

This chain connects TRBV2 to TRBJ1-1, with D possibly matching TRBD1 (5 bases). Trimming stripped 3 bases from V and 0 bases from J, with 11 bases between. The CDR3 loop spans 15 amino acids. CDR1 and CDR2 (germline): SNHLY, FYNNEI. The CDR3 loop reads CASSDYRLLNTEAFF. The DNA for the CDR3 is TGTGCCAGCAGTGACTACAGGCTCCTGAACACTGAAGCTTTCTTT.

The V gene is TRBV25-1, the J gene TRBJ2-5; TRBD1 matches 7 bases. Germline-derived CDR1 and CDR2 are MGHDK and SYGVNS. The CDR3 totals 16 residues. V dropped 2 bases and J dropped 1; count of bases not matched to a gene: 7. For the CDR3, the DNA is TGTGCCAGCAGTGAAAACCGACAGGGCCCCCAAGAGACCCAGTACTTC. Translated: CASSENRQGPQETQYF. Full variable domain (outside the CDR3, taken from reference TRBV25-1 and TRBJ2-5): EADIYQTPRYLVIGTGKKITLECSQTMGHDKMYWYQQDPGMELHLIHYSYGVNSTEKGDLSSESTVSRIRTEHFPLTLESARPSHTSQYLCASSENRQGPQETQYFGPGTRLLVL.

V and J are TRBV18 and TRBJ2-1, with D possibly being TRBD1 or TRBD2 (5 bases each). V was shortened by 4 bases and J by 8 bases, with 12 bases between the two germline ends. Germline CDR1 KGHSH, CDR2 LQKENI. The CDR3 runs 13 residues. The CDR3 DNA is TGTGCCAGCTCACTTCTAGGGACGGATGAGCAGTTCTTC. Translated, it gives CASSLLGTDEQFF.

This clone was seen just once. The CDR3 spells CASSFLAGEGTGELFF. The CDR3 DNA follows: TGTGCCAGCAGCTTCCTAGCGGGAGAGGGCACCGGGGAGCTGTTTTTT. V and J are TRBV7-6 and TRBJ2-2, with 10 bases matching TRBD2. V trimming: 3 bases; J trimming: 4 bases; junction bases outside the gene matches: 5. The CDR3 spans 16 residues. Germline V gives CDR1 SGHVS, CDR2 FNYEAQ.

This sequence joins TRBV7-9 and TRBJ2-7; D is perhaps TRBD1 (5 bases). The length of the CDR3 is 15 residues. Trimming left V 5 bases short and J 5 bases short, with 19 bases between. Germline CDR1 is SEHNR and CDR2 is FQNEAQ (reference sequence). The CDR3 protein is CASSPSGQGSHEQYF. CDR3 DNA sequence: TGTGCCAGCAGCCCCTCAGGGCAGGGTTCCCACGAGCAGTACTTC.

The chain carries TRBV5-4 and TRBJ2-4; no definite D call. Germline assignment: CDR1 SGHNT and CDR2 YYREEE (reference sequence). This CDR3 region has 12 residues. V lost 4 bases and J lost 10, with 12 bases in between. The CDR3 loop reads CASSPGKSIQYF. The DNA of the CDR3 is TGTGCCAGCAGCCCAGGAAAGTCGATTCAGTACTTC. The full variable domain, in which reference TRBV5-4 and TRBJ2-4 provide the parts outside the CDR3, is ETGVTQSPTHLIKTRGQQVTLRCSSQSGHNTVSWYQQALGQGPQFIFQYYREEENGRGNFPPRFSGLQFPNYSSELNVNALELDDSALYLCASSPGKSIQYFGAGTRLSVL.

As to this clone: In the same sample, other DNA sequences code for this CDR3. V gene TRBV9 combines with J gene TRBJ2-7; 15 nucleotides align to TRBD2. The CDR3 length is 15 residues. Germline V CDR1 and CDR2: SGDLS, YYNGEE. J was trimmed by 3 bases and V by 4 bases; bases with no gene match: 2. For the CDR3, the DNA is TGTGCCAGCAGCCTGGGACTAGCGGGAGGCTACGAGCAGTACTTC. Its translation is CASSLGLAGGYEQYF.

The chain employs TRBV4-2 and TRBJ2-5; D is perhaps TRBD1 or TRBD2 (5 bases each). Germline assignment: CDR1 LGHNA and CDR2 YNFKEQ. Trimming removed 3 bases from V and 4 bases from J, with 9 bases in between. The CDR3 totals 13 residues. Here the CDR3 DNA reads TGTGCCAGCAGCCATGGGGGTGGAGAGACCCAGTACTTC. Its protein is CASSHGGGETQYF.